This is a list of T cell receptor beta chains from one sample in a study of beta chain features in type 1 diabetes. The repertoire was sequenced with immunoSEQ multiplex PCR; TCRdb's copy has only in-frame clones and lacks some. The top ten hold roughly 0.015% of the sample, which has under 400,000 clones, roughly 12% seen once. The sequenced material came from naive CD4+ T cells from blood. The origin of the receptors is a man aged 18 to 29 in good health. CDR3s include the opening cysteine and the closing phenylalanine or tryptophan. A D gene is named only where the DNA matches it firmly. The size entry is marked missing in some rows and otherwise reads once, few, many or a size class.

len | j_gene | d_gene | abundance | v_gene | CDR3nt | CDR3aa
15 | TRBJ2-1 | TRBD1 | few | TRBV28 | TGTGCCAGCAGTTTCCAAAGGGCAGGGGGCGGTGAGCAGTTCTTC | CASSFQRAGGGEQFF
13 | TRBJ1-1 | NA | NA | TRBV9 | TGTGCCAGCAGCGCGATCCAAGGAGCTGAAGCTTTCTTT | CASSAIQGAEAFF
15 | TRBJ1-1 | NA | few | TRBV5-4 | TGTGCCAGCAGCACCCGCGGCGGGATACACACTGAAGCTTTCTTT | CASSTRGGIHTEAFF
14 | TRBJ2-5 | TRBD1 | few | TRBV5-1 | TGCGCCAGCAGCCCTGGACAGGGCTACGAGACCCAGTACTTC | CASSPGQGYETQYF
17 | TRBJ1-1 | TRBD1 | few | TRBV27 | TGTGCCAGCAGTCCCCTCTTCGGACAGGGGGCCTTCACTGAAGCTTTCTTT | CASSPLFGQGAFTEAFF
15 | TRBJ2-5 | TRBD2 | few | TRBV25-1 | TGTGCCAGCAGTGAGAAGGTAGCGGGGGGGCTGGCCCAGTACTTC | CASSEKVAGGLAQYF
15 | TRBJ2-5 | TRBD1 | few | TRBV7-2 | TGTGCCAGCAGCTTAGGAGGGACAGGGGAAGAGACCCAGTACTTC | CASSLGGTGEETQYF
14 | TRBJ2-3 | TRBD2 | NA | TRBV5-4 | TGTGCCAGCAGCCAGCGGGGGGGTTCGGATACGCAGTATTTT | CASSQRGGSDTQYF
15 | TRBJ2-1 | NA | few | TRBV30 | TGTGCCTGGAGTGTACGGCTAGTCCCCAACAATGAGCAGTTCTTC | CAWSVRLVPNNEQFF
15 | TRBJ2-7 | NA | few | TRBV6-5 | TGTGCCAGCAACTTCGCATGGGCTATTGAATACGAGCAGTACTTC | CASNFAWAIEYEQYF
12 | TRBJ1-1 | NA | NA | TRBV5-1 | TGCGCCAGCAGATGGGGAGACACTGAAGCTTTCTTT | CASRWGDTEAFF
14 | TRBJ2-7 | NA | few | TRBV2 | TGTGCCAGCAGTGAACAGGGGACAACCTACGAGCAGTACTTC | CASSEQGTTYEQYF
15 | TRBJ2-6 | NA | NA | TRBV6-5 | TGTGCCAGCAGTTACTGGCTCTCTGGGGCCAACGTCCTGACTTTC | CASSYWLSGANVLTF
15 | TRBJ1-4 | TRBD1 | NA | TRBV5-1 | TGCGCCAGCAGCACCGCCGGGACAGGGGGCGAAAAACTGTTTTTT | CASSTAGTGGEKLFF
13 | TRBJ2-1 | NA | few | TRBV7-2 | TGTGCCAGCAGCTCCCGACAGGCGCTTAAGCAGTTCTTC | CASSSRQALKQFF
14 | TRBJ1-4 | TRBD1 | NA | TRBV5-4 | TGTGCCAGCAGCTTGGGAGGGGGCGGGGAAAAACTGTTTTTT | CASSLGGGGEKLFF
15 | TRBJ2-1 | NA | few | TRBV4-3 | TGCGCCAGCAGCCAACCCGTGCAGGGTAGGAATGAGCAGTTCTTC | CASSQPVQGRNEQFF